This paragraph covers one T cell receptor (beta chain) sequence. Trimming took off 4 bases at V and 6 bases at J, with 13 bases between the two ends. The CDR3 has 13 amino acids. Per the germline V gene, CDR1 is SGHTA and CDR2 is FQGNSA. The sample is drawn from a study of control samples from healthy donors and cancer patients. Clones were sequenced by immunoSEQ multiplex PCR, and TCRdb holds only the in-frame ones, with some missing. The sample lists 90,000 or so clones; less than 85% were seen once. The sequence derives from a man between 65 and 85 years old with lung cancer. The source material was PBMCs. This rearrangement joins TRBV7-2 to TRBJ2-7; D ambiguous. The CDR3 nucleotides read TGTGCCAGCAGCTCTTGGGAACCTTCCGAGCAGTACTTC. Translation: CASSSWEPSEQYF.